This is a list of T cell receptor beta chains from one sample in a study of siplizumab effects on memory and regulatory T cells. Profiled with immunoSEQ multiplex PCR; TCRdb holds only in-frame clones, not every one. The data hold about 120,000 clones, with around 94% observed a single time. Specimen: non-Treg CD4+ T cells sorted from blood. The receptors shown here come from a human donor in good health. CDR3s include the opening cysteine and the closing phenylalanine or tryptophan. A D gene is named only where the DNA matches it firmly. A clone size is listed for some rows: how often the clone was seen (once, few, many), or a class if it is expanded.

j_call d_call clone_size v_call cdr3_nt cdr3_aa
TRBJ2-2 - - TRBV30 TGTGCCTGGGACACTATTGAGGCCGGGGAGCTGTTTTTT CAWDTIEAGELFF
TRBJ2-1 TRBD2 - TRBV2 TGTGCCAGCGCTGGAGAGGGAGGGTACAATGAGCAGTTCTTC CASAGEGGYNEQFF
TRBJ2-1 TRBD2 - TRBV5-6 TGTGCCAGCAGCTTGGTTGCTAGCGGGAATGAGCAGTTCTTC CASSLVASGNEQFF
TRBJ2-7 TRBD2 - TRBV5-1 TGCGCCAGCACCCTTCAATCGCGGGGGGCGGCCTACGAGCAGTACTTC CASTLQSRGAAYEQYF
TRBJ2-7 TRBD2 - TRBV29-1 TGCAGCGTTTCAGGACTAGCGGGAAGCCTCTGGGAGCAGTACTTC CSVSGLAGSLWEQYF
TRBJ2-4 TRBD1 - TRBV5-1 TGCGCCAGCAGCCCTGGACAGGGATTAGCCAAAAACATTCAGTACTTC CASSPGQGLAKNIQYF
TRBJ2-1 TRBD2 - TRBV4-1 TGCGCCAGCAGCCAGGCAGGGACTATGGCCGGTGAGCAGTTCTTC CASSQAGTMAGEQFF
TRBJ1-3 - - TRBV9 TGTGCCAGCAGCGTCAGTCCCAGTAGCTCTGGAAACACCATATATTTT CASSVSPSSSGNTIYF
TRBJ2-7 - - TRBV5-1 TGCGCCAGCAGCGAGGCCACCTTCGAGTTGGGGTGGTTCGAGCAGTACTTC CASSEATFELGWFEQYF
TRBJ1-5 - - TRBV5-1 TGCGCCAGCAGCTTCGGAGATAGCAATCAGCCCCAGCATTTT CASSFGDSNQPQHF
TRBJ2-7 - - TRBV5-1 TGCGCCAGCAGCTTAGACTGGGTAAGCGAGCAGTACTTC CASSLDWVSEQYF
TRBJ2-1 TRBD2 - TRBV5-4 TGTGCCAGCAGCCGGAGCGGGAGTTCCTACAATGAGCAGTTCTTC CASSRSGSSYNEQFF
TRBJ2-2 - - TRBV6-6 TGTGCCAGCAGAAGCAATTCGGATAACACCGGGGAGCTGTTTTTT CASRSNSDNTGELFF
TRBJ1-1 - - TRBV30 TGTGCCTGGATTCGAATCAGGGTAATGAGGACTGAAGCTTTCTTT CAWIRIRVMRTEAFF
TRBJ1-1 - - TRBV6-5 TGTGCCAGCAGTTACGGTTCCACTGAAGCTTTCTTT CASSYGSTEAFF
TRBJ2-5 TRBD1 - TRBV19 TGTGCCAGTAGTTTAGGGGGCGCGGTATCAGAGACCCAGTACTTC CASSLGGAVSETQYF
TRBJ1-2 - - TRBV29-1 TGCAGCGTTGAACGGGGGCGCGTCTATGGCTACACCTTC CSVERGRVYGYTF
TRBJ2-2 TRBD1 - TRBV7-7 TGTGCCAGCAGCGCCGGGACAGGGGCTACGAACACCGGGGAGCTGTTTTTT CASSAGTGATNTGELFF
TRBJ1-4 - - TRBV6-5 TGTGCCAGCAGTTGGGGAGTAAATGAAAAACTGTTTTTT CASSWGVNEKLFF
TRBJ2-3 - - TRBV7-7 TGTGCTAGCAGCCACCACGCGCCAGCGGATACGCAGTATTTT CASSHHAPADTQYF
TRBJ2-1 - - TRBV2 TGTGCCAGCAGTGAAATAGGCGCCCCCTCCTACAATGAGCAGTTCTTC CASSEIGAPSYNEQFF
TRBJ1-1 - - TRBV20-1 TGCAGTGCGCCAGGGTATACTGAAGCTTTCTTT CSAPGYTEAFF
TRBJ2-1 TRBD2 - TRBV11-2 TGTGCCAGCAGCTTACGAGCGGGACTAAATGAGCAGTTCTTC CASSLRAGLNEQFF
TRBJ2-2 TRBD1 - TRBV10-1 TGCGCCAGCAGTGCCGGACAGGGGAAAACCGGGGAGCTGTTTTTT CASSAGQGKTGELFF
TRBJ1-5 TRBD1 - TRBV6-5 TGTGCCAGCAGTCGGGGGACAGGGAGCAATCAGCCCCAGCATTTT CASSRGTGSNQPQHF
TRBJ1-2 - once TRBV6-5 TGTGCCAGCAGTTACACGAACTATGGCTACACCTTC CASSYTNYGYTF
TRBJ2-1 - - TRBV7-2 TGTGCCAGCAGCTTAAATCGGGGAAGCTCCTACAATGAGCAGTTCTTC CASSLNRGSSYNEQFF
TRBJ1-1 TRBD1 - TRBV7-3 TGTGCCAGCAGCTTTGACAGGGCGAACACTGAAGCTTTCTTT CASSFDRANTEAFF
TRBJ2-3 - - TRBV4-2 TGTGCCAGCAGCCAAGGGGAGTGGGTACGGGGGCGAAGCACAGATACGCAGTATTTT CASSQGEWVRGRSTDTQYF
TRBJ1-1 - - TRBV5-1 TGCGCCAGCAGCTTGCGCGCAGGAGAAAACACTGAAGCTTTCTTT CASSLRAGENTEAFF
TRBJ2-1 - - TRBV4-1 TGCGCCAGCAGCCAAGGACTAGTGCTAGTGGGGAGCTCCTACAATGAGCAGTTCTTC CASSQGLVLVGSSYNEQFF
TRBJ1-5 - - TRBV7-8 TGTGCCAGCAGCTTAGTTAGGGGGAAGAGCAATCAGCCCCAGCATTTT CASSLVRGKSNQPQHF
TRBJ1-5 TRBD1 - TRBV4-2 TGTGCCAGCAGCCAGGAGGGACAGGGGCGTCAGCCCCAGCATTTT CASSQEGQGRQPQHF
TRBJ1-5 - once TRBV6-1 TGTGCCAGCAGTGAAGGGGGGGTCGGAAATCAGCCCCAGCATTTT CASSEGGVGNQPQHF
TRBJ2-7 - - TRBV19 TGTGCCAGTAGTAGCGAACAGGGCTACGAGCAGTACTTC CASSSEQGYEQYF
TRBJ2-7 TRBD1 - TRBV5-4 TGTGCCAGCAGCCGAGGGACAGACTACGAGCAGTACTTC CASSRGTDYEQYF
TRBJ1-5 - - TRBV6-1 TGTGCCACCTTTTTGACCGCTCAGCCCCAGCATTTT CATFLTAQPQHF
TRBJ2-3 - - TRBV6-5 TGTGCCAGCAGTTCTACAGATACGCAGTATTTT CASSSTDTQYF
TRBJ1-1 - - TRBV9 TGTGCCAGCAGCGTAGAGGGGGTGAACACTGAAGCTTTCTTT CASSVEGVNTEAFF
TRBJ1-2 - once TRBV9 - CASSVARGAFTF
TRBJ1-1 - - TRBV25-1 TGTGCCAGCAGTGAGGGGGGACGCACTGAAGCTTTCTTT CASSEGGRTEAFF
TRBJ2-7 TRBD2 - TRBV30 TGTGCCTCCTCGGGGGGTGTCTACGAGCAGTACTTC CASSGGVYEQYF
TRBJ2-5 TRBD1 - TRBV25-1 TGTGCCAGCAGTCCGCGACAGGGCCAAGAGACCCAGTACTTC CASSPRQGQETQYF
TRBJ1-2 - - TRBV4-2 TGTGCCAGCAGCCAAGTCCGGGACGGCTATGGCTACACCTTC CASSQVRDGYGYTF
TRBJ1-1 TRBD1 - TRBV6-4 TGTGCCAGCAGTGACTCCGGGACAGGGAACACTGAAGCTTTCTTT CASSDSGTGNTEAFF
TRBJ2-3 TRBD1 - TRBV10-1 TGCGCCAGCAGTGCGTACGGACAGGGAACAGATACGCAGTATTTT CASSAYGQGTDTQYF
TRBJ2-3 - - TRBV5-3 TGTGCCAGCAGCCCGGACCTGGCGGGAGATACGCAGTATTTT CASSPDLAGDTQYF
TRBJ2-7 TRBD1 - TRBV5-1 TGCGCCAGCAGCTTGGAGGCCTCGGGGACAGGGATGCCCGAGCAGTACTTC CASSLEASGTGMPEQYF
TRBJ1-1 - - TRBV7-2 TGTGCCAGCAGCTTCATAATAGGGGACACTGAAGCTTTCTTT CASSFIIGDTEAFF